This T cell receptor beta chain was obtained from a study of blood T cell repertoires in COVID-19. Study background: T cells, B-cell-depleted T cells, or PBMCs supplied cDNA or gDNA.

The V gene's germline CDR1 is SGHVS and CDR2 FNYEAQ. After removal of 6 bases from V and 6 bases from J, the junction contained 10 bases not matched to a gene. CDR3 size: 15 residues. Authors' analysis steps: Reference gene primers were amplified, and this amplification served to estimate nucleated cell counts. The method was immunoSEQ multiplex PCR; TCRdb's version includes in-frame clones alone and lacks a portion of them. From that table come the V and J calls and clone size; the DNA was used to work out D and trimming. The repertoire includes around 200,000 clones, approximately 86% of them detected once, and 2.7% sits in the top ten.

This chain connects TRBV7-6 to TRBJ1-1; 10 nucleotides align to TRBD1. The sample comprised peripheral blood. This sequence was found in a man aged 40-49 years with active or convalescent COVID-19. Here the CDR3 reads CASSLGVGTGAEAFF. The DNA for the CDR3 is TGTGCCAGCAGTTTGGGGGTAGGGACAGGGGCTGAAGCTTTCTTT.